This T cell receptor beta chain emerged from a study of shared clonotypes between healthy human individuals. Findings of the study overall: Rarefaction demonstrated incomplete sorted-subset sequencing despite large depth.

V gave up 3 bases and J gave up 2 bases; unmatched junction bases: 8. This CDR3 has 16 residues. Germline assignment: CDR1 SGHAT and CDR2 FQNNGV. CD8 cells regarded as naive lacked CD45RO, were positively chosen for CCR7, and omitted terminally differentiated effector memory CD45RA+ cells. Regarding this clone: Its matching antigen is unknown.

Several immunoSEQ 96-well plates shared each subset's DNA, each plate a replicate. Here immunoSEQ multiplex PCR was the method, and the copy in TCRdb shows in-frame clones only, minus some. The table has about 2 million clones, less than 95% seen once. The source of this sequence is a man younger than 35 in good health. The sequencing input was naive CD8+ T cells sorted from blood. The chain is built from TRBV11-2 and TRBJ2-3, with TRBD1 matching 7 bases. The CDR3 DNA sequence: TGTGCCAGCAGCTTTTACAGGGGTAGCCCCACAGATACGCAGTATTTT. It translates to CASSFYRGSPTDTQYF. The whole variable domain, remainder taken from reference TRBV11-2 and TRBJ2-3, is EAGVAQSPRYKIIEKRQSVAFWCNPISGHATLYWYQQILGQGPKLLIQFQNNGVVDDSQLPKDRFSAERLKGVDSTLKIQPAKLEDSAVYLCASSFYRGSPTDTQYFGPGTRLTVL.